This entry describes one T cell receptor (beta chain). The sample comes from a study of blood T cells in healthy people across ages. As for the study in general: Through template switching, about one barcoded beta molecule was captured per two T cells, as measured in model experiments.

For the second PCR, which ran for roughly 6 to 11 cycles, a sample-barcoded 5' primer and a J-beta primer mix were used. TCRdb passed the 5' RACE reads through MiXCR, listing each CDR3 protein once. The top ten clones hold 15% to 18% of a sample with around 670,000 distinct CDR3 sequences, about 28% of them seen once. In germline, CDR1 is SNHLY, CDR2 FYNNEI. The CDR3 consists of 17 residues. Trimming took off 6 bases at V and 2 bases at J, with 22 bases between the two ends. Specimen: blood. This TCR came from a woman older than 75 in good health. The chain has TRBV2 and TRBJ2-5; the D is unclear. The CDR3 here is CASRVFGFSSLQETQYF. In nucleotides, the CDR3 is TGTGCCAGCAGGGTTTTTGGCTTCTCTTCCCTACAAGAGACCCAGTACTTC.